These 9 T cell receptor beta chains share one sample of origin, sequenced in a study of T cells in Graves' hyperthyroidism and ophthalmopathy (dated by TCRdb to the late 2010s). Library creation used multiplex PCR. TCRdb lists the instrument as Illumina HiSeq 2000. Amplification of TCR beta CDR3 regions was carried out from RNA transcripts. The TCR CDR3 was subjected to a first round of RT-PCR using the HTBI primer set and the Qiagen OneStep RT-PCR kit. TCRdb ran its own pipeline on the public reads, namely fastp trimming at Q25 and MiXCR clone calling, and kept in-frame beta chains. Rows with a matching CDR3 protein are joined into one entry that keeps the most common DNA and genes. Counted in this sample were 550,000 to 600,000 distinct CDR3 sequences; approximately 15% of them appeared once. The ten top clones hold around 7% of the sample. Sequencing was performed on blood. Source of these receptors: a woman between 18 and 29 years old with Graves' ophthalmopathy.

This clonotype was seen ten or more times. The chain employs TRBV6-1 and TRBJ2-2, with D possibly TRBD2 on 5 matching bases. CDR3 length: 15 residues. V shed 10 bases and J shed 0 bases, with 15 bases lying between them. The germline V gene encodes CDR1 MNHNS and CDR2 SASEGT. The chain's CDR3 is CATQTITANTGELFF. CDR3 in DNA: TGTGCCACCCAGACTATCACCGCGAACACCGGGGAGCTGTTTTTT.

This clonotype appeared a few times. The rearrangement links TRBV12-3 or TRBV12-4 to TRBJ2-1, with 12 bases that match TRBD2. The CDR3 has 18 amino acids. The ends lost 3 bases at V and 4 bases at J; junction bases unmatched: 10. The CDR3 DNA sequence: TGTGCCAGCAGTTTTAGGTACCACCTAGCGGGAGGGTACAATGAGCAGTTCTTC. It encodes CASSFRYHLAGGYNEQFF.

This clonotype was observed at least ten times. V and J are TRBV7-9 and TRBJ1-1; D not resolved. Germline CDR1 SEHNR, CDR2 FQNEAQ (reference sequence). There are 12 residues in the CDR3. V lost 5 bases, J lost 0 bases, and 4 bases lay in between. CDR3 nucleotide sequence: TGTGCCAGCAGCGATATGAACACTGAAGCTTTCTTT. Amino acid sequence: CASSDMNTEAFF.

Ten or more counts support this clonotype. V is TRBV28 and J is TRBJ2-5; D may be TRBD1 (6 bases). Germline V gene data show CDR1 as MDHEN and CDR2 as SYDVKM. The CDR3 spans 14 residues. With 6 bases removed from V and 1 base from J, the gap between germline ends came to 12 bases. CDR3 in amino acids: CASSDLDSQETQYF. The CDR3 coding sequence is TGTGCCAGCAGCGACTTGGACAGCCAAGAGACCCAGTACTTC.

This clonotype was observed a few times. The chain has TRBV19 and TRBJ2-2; no definite D call. This CDR3 has 13 amino acids. From germline, CDR1 is LNHDA and CDR2 SQIVND (reference sequence). V lost 7 bases to trimming and J lost 1 base, with 7 bases between them. The CDR3 sequence is CASINGNTGELFF. The CDR3 DNA reads as TGTGCCAGTATAAATGGGAACACCGGGGAGCTGTTTTTT.

The chain is built from TRBV24-1 and TRBJ1-1; D is possibly TRBD1 (5 bases). Germline CDR1 KGHDR, CDR2 SFDVKD. The CDR3 has 13 amino acids. V lost 3 bases to trimming and J lost 4 bases, with 8 bases between them. In DNA, the CDR3 is TGTGCCACCAGTGATGGGACGGGCACTGAAGCTTTCTTT. Its translation: CATSDGTGTEAFF.

This clonotype was found many times. The chain uses TRBV27 and TRBJ1-5; 12 bases map to TRBD1. CDR1 and CDR2 (germline): MNHEY, SMNVEV (reference sequence). J was trimmed by 3 bases and V by 7 bases; bases with no gene match: 10. The CDR3 extends over 17 amino acids. The CDR3 spells CASNPGQGAPFNQPQHF. CDR3 bases: TGTGCCAGCAATCCGGGACAGGGGGCGCCTTTCAATCAGCCCCAGCATTTT.

This clonotype was seen repeatedly, ten times or more. This chain connects TRBV11-3 to TRBJ2-1; a weak D match, TRBD1 (5 bases). Germline CDR1 SGHNT, CDR2 YENEEA. With 3 bases removed from V and 7 bases from J, the gap between germline ends came to 16 bases. The CDR3 contains 15 residues. In nucleotides, the CDR3 is TGTGCCAGCAGCTTTCAGCAGGGCCCAACGAATGAGCAGTTCTTC. This encodes CASSFQQGPTNEQFF.

This clonotype was seen repeatedly, ten times or more. This chain links TRBV28 with TRBJ2-7; 7 bases fit TRBD2. The V gene end was trimmed by 6 bases and the J gene end by 6 bases; junction bases not matched to a gene: 11. The CDR3 totals 14 residues. CDR1 MDHEN and CDR2 SYDVKM come from the germline V gene. The CDR3 sequence: CASSQTSRGSEQYF. The CDR3 DNA is TGTGCCAGCAGCCAGACTAGCCGGGGGAGCGAGCAGTACTTC.